This record looks at one TCR beta chain sequence and its context. The junction shows a germline mismatch at one end, possibly a read error. Through a sample-barcoded 5' primer and a J-beta primer mix, a second PCR was run for roughly 6 to 11 cycles. TCRdb itself ran the 5' RACE reads through MiXCR, one entry per CDR3 protein. This sample yields around 1,600,000 distinct CDR3 sequences, of which approximately 43% are seen a single time; less than 5% belongs to the top ten. The sample comes from a study of blood T cells in healthy people across ages. Sequencing was performed on blood. This sequence originates from a woman aged 18-29 years in good health.

The CDR3 nucleotides are TGTGCCAGAAGCTCCCCCAGGCCTGGATACGAACTACGCTACGAGCAGTACTTC. The encoded protein is CARSSPRPGYELRYEQYF. This chain uses TRBV11-2 with TRBJ2-7, with D unresolved. Germline values: CDR1 SGHAT, CDR2 FQNNGV. There are 18 residues in the CDR3.